These T cell receptor beta chains were read from a single sample in a study of T-cell reconstitution after alpha-beta-depleted transplantation in children. Each CDR3 protein is one row after TCRdb ran MiXCR on the PCR reads. This table holds roughly 200,000 distinct CDR3 sequences, around 9.2% found once. Sequenced here: PBMCs, mostly from graft donor cells, sampled 360 days after TCRalphabeta/CD19-depleted stem cell transplant. These receptors were taken from a male patient under 10 years old who had a stem cell transplant for acute myeloid leukemia, so the T cells may come from the graft donor. CDR3s include the opening cysteine and the closing phenylalanine or tryptophan. The order of the fields is V gene, clone size, J gene, D gene, CDR3 DNA, CDR3 protein. D genes are given only for firm matches. Clone size is not always given. Where it is, it says once, few, many or a class for expanded clones.

TRBV5-1	few	TRBJ2-1	NA	TGCGCCAGCAGCTTGTGGGGGCTTGAGGTTTCCAGCTCCTACAATGAGCAGTTCTTC	CASSLWGLEVSSSYNEQFF
TRBV5-5	few	TRBJ2-2	TRBD1	TGTGCCAGCAGGCGACTAGGGACAGGGATGGACACCGGGGAGCTGTTTTTT	CASRRLGTGMDTGELFF
TRBV6-5	NA	TRBJ2-3	NA	TGTGCCAGCAGTTACGGGGGCACAGATACGCAGTATTTT	CASSYGGTDTQYF
TRBV5-1	many	TRBJ1-4	NA	TGCGCCAGCACCCCCGGGCAGGTCGGCGAAAAACTGTTTTTT	CASTPGQVGEKLFF
TRBV4-1	NA	TRBJ1-1	NA	TGCGCCAGCAGCCAGGTCCCTTATCCGCCGAACACTGAAGCTTTCTTT	CASSQVPYPPNTEAFF
TRBV5-1	many	TRBJ2-3	TRBD2	TGCGCCAGCAGCTTAGGCGGGAGACCAGATACGCAGTATTTT	CASSLGGRPDTQYF
TRBV20-1	few	TRBJ2-1	TRBD2	TGCAGTGGCAAGACTAGCGGGAGGGTATCCTACAATGAGCAGTTCTTC	CSGKTSGRVSYNEQFF
TRBV25-1	many	TRBJ2-3	NA	TGTGCCAGCGGCCAGGGGGGGGGCACAGATACGCAGTATTTT	CASGQGGGTDTQYF
TRBV7-9	many	TRBJ2-5	NA	TGTGCCAGCAGCTTAGGGAGGGAATTGCTCCTTCAAACGGGGGAGACCCAGTACTTC	CASSLGRELLLQTGETQYF
TRBV15	many	TRBJ1-1	NA	TGTGCCACCAGCCCCCCCGGTTCCGCGGAAGCTTTCTTT	CATSPPGSAEAFF
TRBV5-1	many	TRBJ1-1	NA	TGCGCCAGCAGCCCCCTAGGGGCAACGGCTGAAGCTTTCTTT	CASSPLGATAEAFF
TRBV5-1	many	TRBJ2-2	NA	TGCGCCAGCAGCTCCAACTCCGGGGAGCTGTTTTTT	CASSSNSGELFF
TRBV20-1	NA	TRBJ2-7	TRBD2	TGCAGTGCTAGAGGGGTGGCGGGAGGGTCGCATGACTTGTACGAGCAGTACTTC	CSARGVAGGSHDLYEQYF